The 32 T cell receptor beta chains below were found in one sample sequenced in a study of OX40 agonist ivuxolimab in advanced cancers. Library creation used the immunoSEQ multiplex PCR assay. TCRdb took over this immuneACCESS table, retaining in-frame rearrangements with V and J assigned. Such tables are incomplete; in checked studies, under half of the missing clones stem from an unresolved V gene, and the remainder is unexplained. Recorded for this sample are more than 95,000 clones; roughly 94% of them occurred a single time. The ten largest clones capture less than 0.2% of the sample. The material sequenced was CD4+ or CD8+ T cells sorted from blood, taken in a trial of the OX40 agonist ivuxolimab. These receptors all come from an adult with an advanced solid tumor such as melanoma, head and neck, liver or kidney cancer.

V gene TRBV7-9 combines with J gene TRBJ2-3; D is unclear. Germline CDR1 is SEHNR and CDR2 is FQNEAQ (reference sequence). CDR3 length: 14 amino acids. V lost 4 bases and J 2 bases, leaving 10 bases between the germline ends. As DNA, the CDR3 is TGTGCCAGCAGCTACCGAGAGATCACAGATACGCAGTATTTT. This codes for CASSYREITDTQYF.

The CDR3 here is CASTPAGTGRYEQYF. CDR3 in DNA: TGCGCCAGCACCCCCGCGGGAACAGGGAGGTACGAGCAGTACTTC. The V and J genes are TRBV5-1 and TRBJ2-7; D possibly matches TRBD1 or TRBD2 (6 bases each). CDR1 and CDR2 (germline): SGHRS, YFSETQ. V was shortened by 6 bases and J by 4 bases, with 20 bases between the two germline ends. This CDR3 spans 15 amino acids.

Concerning this clone: The junction and the germline gene differ at one end; a read error may be behind it. This same CDR3 is encoded by further DNA sequences in the sample. The chain uses TRBV6-6 and TRBJ1-1, with D perhaps matching TRBD1 (6 bases). The germline V gene encodes CDR1 MNHNY and CDR2 SVGAGI (reference sequence). The CDR3 extends over 15 amino acids. The chain's CDR3 is CASSKTGRANTEAFF. Written as DNA, the CDR3 is TGTGCCAGCAGTAAAACAGGGAGGGCGAACACTGAAGCCTTCTTT.

The chain carries TRBV7-2 and TRBJ2-1; 9 nucleotides agree with TRBD2. The CDR3 length is 14 residues. With 5 bases clipped from V and 16 bases from J, the junction kept 15 bases outside the gene matches. Germline V lookup: CDR1 SGHTA, CDR2 FQGNSA. CDR3 in amino acids: CASSPSGLGTSSFF. The CDR3 nucleotides are TGTGCCAGCAGCCCCTCCGGGCTAGGGACTAGCTCATTCTTC.

The chain recombines TRBV27 with TRBJ1-1; D remains ambiguous. Germline loops: CDR1 MNHEY, CDR2 SMNVEV (reference sequence). The V end was cut by 5 bases, the J end by 3 bases, with 10 bases between. This CDR3 is built from 13 residues. As DNA, the CDR3 is TGTGCCAGCAGTCCATGGCCGGACACTGAAGCTTTCTTT. It is translated as CASSPWPDTEAFF.

The chain employs TRBV5-1 and TRBJ1-6; D may be TRBD1 (5 bases). The CDR3 has 17 amino acids. Germline CDR1 is SGHRS and CDR2 is YFSETQ. Trimming cost V 0 bases and J 7 bases, with 17 bases left between them. The CDR3 sequence: CASSLVLRGSQNSPLHF. The CDR3 bases are TGCGCCAGCAGCTTGGTCCTGAGGGGATCGCAAAATTCACCCCTCCACTTT.

The chain recombines TRBV5-1 with TRBJ2-1; no clear D. Trimming removed 4 bases from V and 10 bases from J, with 15 bases in between. CDR1 and CDR2 from the germline V gene are SGHRS and YFSETQ. The CDR3 runs 13 residues. The CDR3 sequence is CASSPGEQVEQFF. DNA for the CDR3: TGCGCCAGCAGCCCGGGTGAGCAGGTCGAGCAGTTCTTC.

This rearrangement joins TRBV19 to TRBJ2-3; no definite D call. The CDR3 is 15 residues long. V lost 6 bases and J lost 0, with 13 bases in between. Germline V gene sequence: CDR1 LNHDA, CDR2 SQIVND (reference sequence). The CDR3: CASRGQRSSTDTQYF. CDR3 sequence (DNA): TGTGCCAGTAGAGGTCAGCGCTCTAGCACAGATACGCAGTATTTT.

The V call is TRBV10-3, the J call TRBJ2-3; 9 positions agree with TRBD2. Germline assignment: CDR1 ENHRY and CDR2 SYGVKD. The J segment lost 6 bases and the V segment lost 6 bases, leaving 4 bases of the junction unmatched. This CDR3 spans 13 amino acids. The CDR3 sequence: CAIRRGGLDTQYF. The DNA of the CDR3 is TGTGCCATCAGGCGGGGGGGCCTCGATACGCAGTATTTT.

The rearrangement uses TRBV9 and TRBJ1-1; possibly TRBD1 for D (5 bases). CDR1 is SGDLS, CDR2 YYNGEE, per germline. The CDR3 extends over 14 amino acids. The V end was cut by 0 bases, the J end by 1 base, with 7 bases between. CDR3: CASSVVTANTEAFF. The DNA of the CDR3 is TGTGCCAGCAGCGTAGTGACAGCGAACACTGAAGCTTTCTTT.

The gene calls are TRBV7-2 and TRBJ2-7; D remains ambiguous. Germline CDR1 and CDR2: SGHTA and FQGNSA. The length of the CDR3 is 13 residues. Trimming left V 5 bases short and J 0 bases short, with 8 bases between. The DNA for the CDR3 is TGTGCCAGCAGCCCCCCACCCTCCTACGAGCAGTACTTC. This translates into CASSPPPSYEQYF.

This clone appeared a single time. J is TRBJ2-3 and V is TRBV7-9, with 8 bases lining up with TRBD2. Germline CDR1 and CDR2: SEHNR and FQNEAQ (reference sequence). Trimming cost V 3 bases and J 4 bases; bases outside gene matches: 6. The CDR3 contains 15 residues. The DNA of the CDR3 is TGTGCCAGCAGCTTGGGGACTAGTGGGCCAGATACGCAGTATTTT. Protein: CASSLGTSGPDTQYF.

The rearrangement uses TRBV19 and TRBJ1-5; no clear D gene. Germline CDR1 is LNHDA and CDR2 is SQIVND (reference sequence). The CDR3 runs to 14 residues. V was pared by 6 bases and J by 7 bases, with 16 bases between. The CDR3 loop is CASRGPGGGQPQHF. The CDR3 region has the DNA TGTGCCAGTAGGGGCCCCGGAGGCGGACAGCCCCAGCATTTT.

Note on this clone: In the same sample, other DNA sequences code for this CDR3. This chain connects TRBV7-2 to TRBJ1-1; 8 positions match TRBD1. The CDR3 spans 13 residues. After removal of 3 bases from V and 3 bases from J, the junction contained 0 bases not matched to a gene. Germline values: CDR1 SGHTA, CDR2 FQGNSA. The CDR3 DNA reads TGTGCCAGCAGCTTGGACAGGGACACTGAAGCTTTCTTT. Translated: CASSLDRDTEAFF. The full variable domain, in which reference TRBV7-2 and TRBJ1-1 provide the parts outside the CDR3, is GAGVSQSPSNKVTEKGKDVELRCDPISGHTALYWYRQSLGQGLEFLIYFQGNSAPDKSGLPSDRFSAERTGGSVSTLTIQRTQQEDSAVYLCASSLDRDTEAFFGQGTRLTVV.

This chain uses TRBV4-1 with TRBJ1-5, with TRBD1 as a possible D gene (5 bases). Per germline, CDR1 MGHRA and CDR2 YSYEKL. Trimming removed 0 bases from V and 3 bases from J, with 18 bases in between. This CDR3 has 18 amino acids. The CDR3, as DNA: TGCGCCAGCAGCCAAGAATGGGGCAGGGTAACCCACAATCAGCCCCAGCATTTT. Translated, it gives CASSQEWGRVTHNQPQHF.

J is TRBJ1-2 and V is TRBV4-3; no reliable D call. Germline values: CDR1 LGHNA, CDR2 YSLEER. The CDR3 spans 15 residues. V lost 0 bases and J 4 bases, leaving 12 bases between the germline ends. The CDR3 DNA sequence: TGCGCCAGCAGCCAAGATTGGGCCGGCGCCTATGGCTACACCTTC. Translated: CASSQDWAGAYGYTF.

The rearrangement links TRBV4-1 to TRBJ2-7; D gene unclear. Per the germline V gene, CDR1 is MGHRA and CDR2 is YSYEKL. V lost 3 bases to trimming and J lost 4 bases, with 10 bases between them. This CDR3 contains 13 residues. The CDR3 DNA reads as TGCGCCAGCAGCCACCAACTGGGGTACGAGCAGTACTTC. It encodes CASSHQLGYEQYF.

The chain is built from TRBV6-5 and TRBJ1-3; perhaps TRBD1 as D (6 bases). The CDR3 totals 14 residues. V dropped 0 bases and J dropped 6 bases, with 9 bases sitting between them. The germline CDR1 and CDR2 sequences are MNHEY and SVGAGI. This CDR3 reads CASSYSGGLNTIYF. DNA of the CDR3: TGTGCCAGCAGTTACTCTGGGGGCTTAAACACCATATATTTT.

Regarding this clone: Other DNA sequences in the same sample also yield this CDR3. The gene calls are TRBV5-1 and TRBJ2-3; a weak D match, TRBD2 (5 bases). V gave up 4 bases and J gave up 0 bases, with 9 bases separating them. CDR1 is SGHRS and CDR2 is YFSETQ in the germline V gene. This CDR3 spans 14 amino acids. The DNA of the CDR3 is TGCGCCAGCAGCCCCGGCGGGAGCACAGATACGCAGTATTTT. The encoded protein is CASSPGGSTDTQYF.

V gene TRBV7-2 combines with J gene TRBJ2-5; TRBD1 matches at 9 bases. The J segment lost 2 bases and the V segment lost 1 base, leaving 2 bases of the junction unmatched. Looked up from germline, CDR1 is SGHTA and CDR2 is FQGNSA. The CDR3 loop spans 15 amino acids. The CDR3 bases are TGTGCCAGCAGCTTAGACAGGGGGCATCAAGAGACCCAGTACTTC. Its protein product is CASSLDRGHQETQYF.

The V gene is TRBV2, the J gene TRBJ2-5; TRBD1 agrees at 10 bases. This CDR3 is built from 13 residues. Germline trimming cut 6 bases from V and 11 bases from J; bases unmatched to any gene: 9. Germline CDR1 and CDR2: SNHLY and FYNNEI. CDR3 in DNA: TGTGCCAGCAGACCGACAGGGGGCGGTGAGCAGTACTTC. Its protein product is CASRPTGGGEQYF.

V and J are TRBV7-2 and TRBJ2-3; no clear D. This CDR3 has 17 residues. With 0 bases removed from V and 5 bases from J, the gap between germline ends came to 18 bases. The germline V gene encodes CDR1 SGHTA and CDR2 FQGNSA. CDR3 protein: CASSLAWASQTIDTQYF. Here the CDR3 DNA reads TGTGCCAGCAGCTTAGCGTGGGCTTCGCAAACAATAGATACGCAGTATTTT.

This rearrangement joins TRBV9 to TRBJ2-5; no definite D call. Per the germline V gene, CDR1 is SGDLS and CDR2 is YYNGEE. This CDR3 region has 14 residues. Trimming cost V 0 bases and J 5 bases, with 11 bases left between them. CDR3 nucleotides: TGTGCCAGCAGCGTAGATTATTTGGGGGAGACCCAGTACTTC. Protein product: CASSVDYLGETQYF.

The rearrangement joins TRBV5-4 to TRBJ2-7; D could derive from TRBD1 or TRBD2 (6 bases each). The CDR3 spans 14 residues. Trimming stripped 2 bases from V and 3 bases from J, with 12 bases between. CDR1 SGHNT and CDR2 YYREEE come from the germline V gene (reference sequence). CDR3 DNA: TGTGCCAGCAGCTTAAATGGGGGGCACTACGAGCAGTACTTC. Translation gives CASSLNGGHYEQYF. Combining the CDR3 with reference TRBV5-4 and TRBJ2-7 gives the whole variable domain ETGVTQSPTHLIKTRGQQVTLRCSSQSGHNTVSWYQQALGQGPQFIFQYYREEENGRGNFPPRFSGLQFPNYSSELNVNALELDDSALYLCASSLNGGHYEQYFGPGTRLTVT.

The chain is built from TRBV10-3 and TRBJ2-3, with TRBD2 matching over 10 bases. The CDR3 is 14 residues long. V shed 6 bases and J 3 bases; nucleotides not matched to a gene: 3. The germline V gene has CDR1 ENHRY and CDR2 SYGVKD. The CDR3 DNA is TGTGCCATCAGGCCTAGCGGGAGAACAGATACGCAGTATTTT. Its translation is CAIRPSGRTDTQYF.

The CDR3 region has the DNA TGTGCCAGCAGCACCAAGGGGACTAGCGGGAGCGAGGAGACCCAGTACTTC. It codes for CASSTKGTSGSEETQYF. This chain links TRBV7-9 with TRBJ2-5; TRBD2 matches 14 bases. V gave up 5 bases and J gave up 5 bases; unmatched junction bases: 10. Germline V CDR1 and CDR2: SEHNR, FQNEAQ (reference sequence). There are 17 residues in the CDR3.

This chain joins TRBV9 and TRBJ1-2, with D uncertain. V gave up 0 bases and J gave up 5 bases, with 14 bases separating them. CDR1 and CDR2 (germline): SGDLS, YYNGEE. The CDR3 is 15 residues long. CDR3 region: CASSVGSPTGYGYTF. The CDR3 DNA is TGTGCCAGCAGCGTAGGGAGCCCCACTGGATATGGCTACACCTTC. The full variable domain, rest sourced from reference TRBV9 and TRBJ1-2, is DSGVTQTPKHLITATGQRVTLRCSPRSGDLSVYWYQQSLDQGLQFLIQYYNGEERAKGNILERFSAQQFPDLHSELNLSSLELGDSALYFCASSVGSPTGYGYTFGSGTRLTVV.

The chain links TRBV10-2 to TRBJ1-6, with TRBD1 as a possible D gene (5 bases). The V and J ends lost 2 bases and 0 bases respectively, with 17 bases between them. This CDR3 is 19 amino acids long. The germline CDR1 and CDR2 sequences are WSHSY and SAAADI. The CDR3 loop reads CASSERGPFLISYNSPLHF. DNA for the CDR3: TGCGCCAGCAGTGAGCGGGGACCGTTCCTAATCTCCTATAATTCACCCCTCCACTTT.

This clone has just one count. The CDR3 DNA reads TGCGCCAGCAGCCAAGGCGGTACTGGAAACACCATATATTTT. Translated, it gives CASSQGGTGNTIYF. The V gene is TRBV4-1, the J gene TRBJ1-3, with D hard to call. The V gene's germline CDR1 is MGHRA and CDR2 YSYEKL. The germline V and J ends were trimmed by 1 base and 2 bases, with 6 bases remaining between them. The CDR3 is 14 amino acids.

The chain uses TRBV7-9 and TRBJ2-3; D is perhaps TRBD2 (5 bases). Trimming took off 3 bases at V and 2 bases at J, with 9 bases between the two ends. CDR3 size: 14 residues. In germline, CDR1 is SEHNR, CDR2 FQNEAQ (reference sequence). In DNA, the CDR3 is TGTGCCAGCAGCTTGCAGAGGGCCACAGATACGCAGTATTTT. As protein: CASSLQRATDTQYF.

As concerns this clone: Additional DNA sequences in this sample encode the identical CDR3. The chain carries TRBV27 and TRBJ1-4; 9 positions match TRBD1. The CDR3 is made up of 14 amino acids. V gave up 2 bases and J gave up 5 bases; unmatched junction bases: 0. Germline CDR1 and CDR2: MNHEY and SMNVEV (reference sequence). The CDR3 sequence: CASSLDRGNEKLFF. The DNA for the CDR3 is TGTGCCAGCAGTTTAGACAGGGGGAATGAAAAACTGTTTTTT.

J is TRBJ2-3 and V is TRBV9, with D maybe TRBD2 (5 bases). CDR3 length: 13 residues. V lost 4 bases and J lost 1, with 7 bases in between. In germline, CDR1 is SGDLS, CDR2 YYNGEE. CDR3 amino acids: CASSPGGTDTQYF. In DNA, the CDR3 is TGTGCCAGCAGCCCCGGGGGCACAGATACGCAGTATTTT.